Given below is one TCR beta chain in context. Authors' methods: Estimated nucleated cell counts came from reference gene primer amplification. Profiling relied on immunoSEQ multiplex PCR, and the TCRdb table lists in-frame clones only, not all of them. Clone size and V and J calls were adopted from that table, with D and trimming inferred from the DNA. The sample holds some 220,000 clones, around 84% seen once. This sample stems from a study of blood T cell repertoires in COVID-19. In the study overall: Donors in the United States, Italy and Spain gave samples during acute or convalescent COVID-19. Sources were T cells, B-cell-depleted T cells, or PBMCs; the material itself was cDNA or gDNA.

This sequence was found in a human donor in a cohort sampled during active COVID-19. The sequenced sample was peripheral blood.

DNA of the CDR3: TGTGCCAGCAGCACCTTTTCGACAGGGAGCACTAATGAAAAACTGTTTTTT. Translating gives CASSTFSTGSTNEKLFF. The chain joins TRBV5-8 to TRBJ1-4; 7 bases map to TRBD1. Germline CDR1 is SGHTS and CDR2 is YDEGEE. After removal of 4 bases from V and 2 bases from J, the junction contained 11 bases not matched to a gene. The CDR3 is 17 residues long.